These T cell receptor beta chains were read from a single sample in a study of blood T cell repertoires in COVID-19. The protocol was immunoSEQ multiplex PCR, while the TCRdb copy is restricted to in-frame clones and leaves out a portion. This sample has roughly 300,000 clones; 86% occur once, and the top ten carry around 1.5%. Input material: peripheral blood. These receptors all come from a woman aged 50 to 60 with acute or convalescent COVID-19. Both conserved end residues are part of each CDR3. A D gene is named only where the DNA matches it firmly. A clone size is listed for some rows: how often the clone was seen (once, few, many), or a class if it is expanded.

abundance	v_gene	j_gene	d_gene	CDR3nt	CDR3aa
NA	TRBV3-1/TRBV3-2	TRBJ1-2	TRBD1	TGTGCCAGCAGCCATCTCTCGTCCGGGACAGGGGGCGATGGCTACACCTTC	CASSHLSSGTGGDGYTF
once	TRBV5-5	TRBJ1-2	NA	TGTGCCAGCAGTTCCTCGGGGGGTAACTATGGCTACACCTTC	CASSSSGGNYGYTF
few	TRBV9	TRBJ2-3	NA	TGTGCCAGCAGCGTAGGCCTGGGCCTAAGCACAGATACGCAGTATTTT	CASSVGLGLSTDTQYF
NA	TRBV7-8	TRBJ1-6	TRBD1	TGTGCCAGCAGCTCGGGACAGCCCTTGGCCTATTCACCCCTCCACTTT	CASSSGQPLAYSPLHF
NA	TRBV6-5	TRBJ2-7	TRBD1	TGTGCCAGCAGTATGGATGGACAGGGGTCGTACGAGCAGTACTTC	CASSMDGQGSYEQYF
NA	TRBV23-1	TRBJ2-3	TRBD2	TGCGCCAGCAGTCAATTTGGGCGGGGGGCAAGCACAGATACGCAGTATTTT	CASSQFGRGASTDTQYF
NA	TRBV5-1	TRBJ2-7	NA	TGCGCCAGCAGCTTGGTTGGCGGGCTCGAGCAGTACTTC	CASSLVGGLEQYF
NA	TRBV7-9	TRBJ2-3	TRBD2	TGTGCCAGCAGCATTCTAGCGGGAGTCGCAGATACGCAGTATTTT	CASSILAGVADTQYF
NA	TRBV5-8	TRBJ2-7	NA	TGTGCCAGCAGCTTTTTGAGGGTCGGCGACGAGCAGTACTTC	CASSFLRVGDEQYF
NA	TRBV5-1	TRBJ2-1	TRBD2	TGCGCCAGCAGCTTGGTACTAGCGGAAGCCATCTACAATGAGCAGTTCTTC	CASSLVLAEAIYNEQFF
NA	TRBV2	TRBJ1-4	NA	TGTGCCAGCGGGAGGCAAAAACTGTTTTTT	CASGRQKLFF
NA	TRBV27	TRBJ2-2	TRBD2	TGTGCCAGCAGTAGGGCTAGCGGGAGATTCACCGGGGAGCTGTTTTTT	CASSRASGRFTGELFF
NA	TRBV7-2	TRBJ2-1	TRBD2	TGTGCCAGCAGCTTTAGCGGGAGTGAGTACAATGAGCAGTTCTTC	CASSFSGSEYNEQFF
NA	TRBV27	TRBJ2-7	NA	TGTGCCAGCAGTTCCCGGGGACACTACTCCTACGAGCAGTACTTC	CASSSRGHYSYEQYF